This T cell receptor beta chain was sequenced during a study of blood T cell repertoires in COVID-19. Study at large: Acute-phase and convalescent COVID-19 samples originated in the United States, Italy and Spain. From T cells, B-cell-depleted T cells, or PBMCs came the material, which was cDNA or gDNA.

The CDR3 length is 15 residues. Germline V CDR1 and CDR2: SGHVS, FNYEAQ. The junction had 8 bases not matched to a gene; V was cut back by 5 bases and J by 7 bases. In the source study's methods: Reference gene primers were amplified, and this amplification served to estimate nucleated cell counts. This table comes from immunoSEQ multiplex PCR, and its TCRdb copy is limited to in-frame clones, with some not included. V and J calls and clone size come straight from that table; D and trimming were deduced from the DNA. The sample contains around 72,000 clones, roughly 81% of which appear only once. Sequencing was done on a sample of peripheral blood. The receptor was derived from a woman aged 70 to 79 with acute or convalescent COVID-19. V gene TRBV7-6 combines with J gene TRBJ2-1; 10 bases map to TRBD2. The CDR3 sequence: CASSRGSGRANEQFF. CDR3 bases: TGTGCCAGCAGCCGTGGAAGCGGGAGGGCAAATGAGCAGTTCTTC.